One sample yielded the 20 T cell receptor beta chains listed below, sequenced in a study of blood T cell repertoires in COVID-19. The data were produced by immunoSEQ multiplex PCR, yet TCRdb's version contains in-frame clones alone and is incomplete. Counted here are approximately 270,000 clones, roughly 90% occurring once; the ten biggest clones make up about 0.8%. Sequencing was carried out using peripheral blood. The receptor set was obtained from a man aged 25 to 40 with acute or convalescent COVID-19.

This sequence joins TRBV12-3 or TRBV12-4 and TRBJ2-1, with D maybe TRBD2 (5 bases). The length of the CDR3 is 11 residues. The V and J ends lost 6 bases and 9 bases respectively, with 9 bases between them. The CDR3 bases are TGTGCCAGCAGAAACCGGGGTGAGCAGTTCTTC. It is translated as CASRNRGEQFF.

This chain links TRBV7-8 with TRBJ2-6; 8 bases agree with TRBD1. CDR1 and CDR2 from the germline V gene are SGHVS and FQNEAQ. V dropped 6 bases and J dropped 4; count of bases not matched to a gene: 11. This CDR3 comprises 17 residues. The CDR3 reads CASRNDRGRSGANVLTF. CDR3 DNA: TGTGCCAGCAGGAATGACAGGGGACGTTCAGGGGCCAACGTCCTGACTTTC.

The CDR3 is CASSLFDTAGEQYF. The DNA of the CDR3 is TGTGCCAGCAGTTTATTTGACACAGCCGGCGAGCAGTACTTC. The chain uses TRBV27 and TRBJ2-7; D is ambiguous. Trimming stripped 1 base from V and 6 bases from J, with 13 bases between. Per the germline V gene, CDR1 is MNHEY and CDR2 is SMNVEV (reference sequence). CDR3 length equals 14 residues.

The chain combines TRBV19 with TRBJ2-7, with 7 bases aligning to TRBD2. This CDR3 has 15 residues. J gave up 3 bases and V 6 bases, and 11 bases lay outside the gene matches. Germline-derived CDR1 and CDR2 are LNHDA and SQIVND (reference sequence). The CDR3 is CASSTPPGEGYEQYF. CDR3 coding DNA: TGTGCCAGTAGCACCCCCCCCGGGGAGGGCTACGAGCAGTACTTC.

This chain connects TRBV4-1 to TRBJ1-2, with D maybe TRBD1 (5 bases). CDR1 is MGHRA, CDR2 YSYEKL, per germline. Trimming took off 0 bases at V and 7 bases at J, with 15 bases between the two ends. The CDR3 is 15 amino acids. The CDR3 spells CASSQDGRGFVGYTF. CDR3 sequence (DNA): TGCGCCAGCAGCCAAGATGGTCGGGGGTTCGTTGGCTACACCTTC.

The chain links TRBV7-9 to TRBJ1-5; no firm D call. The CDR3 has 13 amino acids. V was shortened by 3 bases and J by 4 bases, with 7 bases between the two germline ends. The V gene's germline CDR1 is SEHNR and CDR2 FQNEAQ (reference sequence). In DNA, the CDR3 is TGTGCCAGCAGCTTGTCGTTAAATCAGCCCCAGCATTTT. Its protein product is CASSLSLNQPQHF.

The CDR3 loop reads CASSSPVAPEVLFF. The CDR3, as DNA: TGTGCCAGCAGCTCGCCTGTCGCCCCGGAGGTACTGTTTTTT. The rearrangement uses TRBV11-2 and TRBJ1-4; D is ambiguous. The ends were cut back, 4 bases at V and 13 bases at J, with 19 bases in the middle. CDR1 is SGHAT and CDR2 is FQNNGV in the germline V gene. The CDR3 loop spans 14 amino acids.

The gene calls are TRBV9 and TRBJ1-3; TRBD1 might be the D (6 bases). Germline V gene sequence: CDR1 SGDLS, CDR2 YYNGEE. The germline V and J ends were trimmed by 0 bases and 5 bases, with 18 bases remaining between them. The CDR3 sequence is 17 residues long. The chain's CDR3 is CASSVGPIQGTRNTIYF. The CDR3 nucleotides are TGTGCCAGCAGCGTAGGACCCATACAGGGCACGCGAAACACCATATATTTT.

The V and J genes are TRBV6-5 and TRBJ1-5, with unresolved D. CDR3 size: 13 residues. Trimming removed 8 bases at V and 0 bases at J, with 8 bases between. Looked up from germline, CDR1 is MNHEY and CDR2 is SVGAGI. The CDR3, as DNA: TGTGCCAGCTTGGCGGTTAGCAATCAGCCCCAGCATTTT. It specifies CASLAVSNQPQHF.

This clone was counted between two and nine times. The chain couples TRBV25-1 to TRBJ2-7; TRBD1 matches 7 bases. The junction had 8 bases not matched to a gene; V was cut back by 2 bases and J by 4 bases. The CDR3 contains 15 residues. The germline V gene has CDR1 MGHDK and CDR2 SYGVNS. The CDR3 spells CASSENRGPEYEQYF. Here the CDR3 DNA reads TGTGCCAGCAGTGAAAACAGGGGCCCCGAATACGAGCAGTACTTC.

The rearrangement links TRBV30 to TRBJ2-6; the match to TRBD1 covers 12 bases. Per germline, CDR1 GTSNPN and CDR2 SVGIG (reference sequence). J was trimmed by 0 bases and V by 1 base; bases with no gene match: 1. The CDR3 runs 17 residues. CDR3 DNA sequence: TGTGCCTGGAGTGGGGACAGGGGGCTCTCTGGGGCCAACGTCCTGACTTTC. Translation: CAWSGDRGLSGANVLTF.

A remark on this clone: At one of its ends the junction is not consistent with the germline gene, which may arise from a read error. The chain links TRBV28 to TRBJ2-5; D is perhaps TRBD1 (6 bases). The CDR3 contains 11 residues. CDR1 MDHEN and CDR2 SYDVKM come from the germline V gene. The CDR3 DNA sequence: TGTGCCAGCAGCGCCACGGGACAATTGAACTTC. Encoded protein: CASSATGQLNF.

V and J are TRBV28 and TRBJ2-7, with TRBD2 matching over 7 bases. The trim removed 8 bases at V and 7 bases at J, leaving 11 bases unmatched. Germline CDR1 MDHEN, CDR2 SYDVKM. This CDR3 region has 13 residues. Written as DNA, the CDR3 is TGTGCCAGCTGGGTGGCGGGAGTAGGAGAGCAGTACTTC. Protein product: CASWVAGVGEQYF.

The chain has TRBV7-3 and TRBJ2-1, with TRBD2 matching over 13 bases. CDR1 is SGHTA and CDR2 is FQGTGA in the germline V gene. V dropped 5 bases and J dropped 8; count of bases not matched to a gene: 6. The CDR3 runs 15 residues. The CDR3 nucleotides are TGTGCCAGCAGCCCGACACTAGCGGGGGGGCATGAGCAGTTCTTC. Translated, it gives CASSPTLAGGHEQFF. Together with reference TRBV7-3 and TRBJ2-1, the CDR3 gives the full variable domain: GAGVSQTPSNKVTEKGKYVELRCDPISGHTALYWYRQSLGQGPEFLIYFQGTGAADDSGLPNDRFFAVRPEGSVSTLKIQRTERGDSAVYLCASSPTLAGGHEQFFGPGTRLTVL.

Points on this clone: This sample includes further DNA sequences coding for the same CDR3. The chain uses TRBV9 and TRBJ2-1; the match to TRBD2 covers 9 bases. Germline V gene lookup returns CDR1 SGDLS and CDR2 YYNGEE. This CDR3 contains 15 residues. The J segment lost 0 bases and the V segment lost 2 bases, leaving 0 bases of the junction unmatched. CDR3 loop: CASSVSGSSYNEQFF. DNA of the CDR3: TGTGCCAGCAGCGTTAGCGGGAGCTCCTACAATGAGCAGTTCTTC. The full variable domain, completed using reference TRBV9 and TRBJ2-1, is DSGVTQTPKHLITATGQRVTLRCSPRSGDLSVYWYQQSLDQGLQFLIQYYNGEERAKGNILERFSAQQFPDLHSELNLSSLELGDSALYFCASSVSGSSYNEQFFGPGTRLTVL.

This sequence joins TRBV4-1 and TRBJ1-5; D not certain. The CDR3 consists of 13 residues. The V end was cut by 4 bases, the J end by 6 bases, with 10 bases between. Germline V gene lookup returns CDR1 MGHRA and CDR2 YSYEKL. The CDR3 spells CASSRDPVQPQHF. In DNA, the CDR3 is TGCGCCAGCAGCCGAGACCCTGTTCAGCCCCAGCATTTT.

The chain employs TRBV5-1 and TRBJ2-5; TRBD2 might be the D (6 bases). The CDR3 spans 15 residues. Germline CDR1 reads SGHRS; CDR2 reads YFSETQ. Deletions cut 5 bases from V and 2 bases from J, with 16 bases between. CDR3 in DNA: TGCGCCAGCAGGAGGGTAGCGGAACCACAAGAGACCCAGTACTTC. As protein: CASRRVAEPQETQYF.

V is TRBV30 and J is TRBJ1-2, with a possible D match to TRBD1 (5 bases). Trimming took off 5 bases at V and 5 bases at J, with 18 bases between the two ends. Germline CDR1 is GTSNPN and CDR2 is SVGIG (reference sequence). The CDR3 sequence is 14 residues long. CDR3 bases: TGTGCCTGGCGGTCGAAGGAGGGGATTTATGGCTACACCTTC. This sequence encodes CAWRSKEGIYGYTF.

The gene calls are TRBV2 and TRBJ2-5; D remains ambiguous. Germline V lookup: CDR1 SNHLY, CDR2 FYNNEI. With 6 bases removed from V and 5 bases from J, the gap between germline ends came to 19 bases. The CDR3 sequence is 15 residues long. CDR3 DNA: TGTGCCAGCAGATCCGATGGGCTGGCCCCGGAGACCCAGTACTTC. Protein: CASRSDGLAPETQYF.

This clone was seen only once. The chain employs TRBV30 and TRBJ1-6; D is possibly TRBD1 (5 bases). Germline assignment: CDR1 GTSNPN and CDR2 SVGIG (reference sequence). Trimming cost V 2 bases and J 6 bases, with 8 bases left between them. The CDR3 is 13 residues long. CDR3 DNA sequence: TGTGCCTGGAGTAAGACAGCTAATTCACCCCTCCACTTT. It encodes CAWSKTANSPLHF.